This T cell receptor beta chain was obtained from a study of cytomegalovirus exposure and HLA in healthy donors. Study-wide results and caveats: TCR association rates varied by HLA locus in a later analysis, with DRB1 highest and HLA-C lowest. Earlier findings revealed that most TCR beta V segments proved productive either about 87% or about 30% of the time. Among TCR beta chains of equal frequency, HLA-associated ones were more clonally expanded in a later analysis.

This clone was picked up a small number of times. Its antigen is as yet unknown. PCR amplification relied on 60 Vbeta primers (plus 13 Jbeta primers). The data were produced by immunoSEQ multiplex PCR, yet TCRdb's version contains in-frame clones alone and is incomplete. The table includes 100,000 to 150,000 clones, roughly four fifths detected once. The sequence was obtained from a male donor in good health and CMV-seronegative. Sequenced sample: PBMCs.

As DNA, the CDR3 is TGCAGCGTTGCGGGACAACCGAACACTGAAGCTTTCTTT. Translation gives CSVAGQPNTEAFF. The chain combines TRBV29-1 with TRBJ1-1; weak D call: TRBD1 (6 bases). The V and J ends lost 4 bases and 1 base respectively, with 10 bases between them. The CDR3 has 13 residues. CDR1 is SQVTM and CDR2 is ANQGSEA in the germline V gene.